This is a list of T cell receptor beta chains from one sample in a study of CD8+CD57+ T cells in acquired aplastic anemia. A single record per CDR3 protein comes from TCRdb applying MiXCR to the reads. The sample includes more than 150,000 distinct CDR3 sequences, around 50% of them seen just once. The material sequenced was sorted CD4+, CD8+, or CD8+CD57+ T cells (not recorded which) from PBMCs. Receptors were obtained from a human donor with aplastic anemia. The CDR3 runs from the conserved cysteine through the conserved F or W. A D gene is named only where the DNA matches it firmly. Not all rows give a size; the values are once, few, many and, for expanded clones, a class.

clone size: NA; J gene: TRBJ1-1; V gene: TRBV10-3; D gene: TRBD1; CDR3 protein: CAISESGQGNTEAFF; CDR3 DNA: TGTGCCATCAGTGAGTCGGGACAGGGGAACACTGAAGCTTTCTTT
clone size: NA; J gene: TRBJ2-7; V gene: TRBV2; D gene: NA; CDR3 protein: CASSERRGPYEQYF; CDR3 DNA: TGTGCCAGCAGTGAGCGGAGGGGGCCCTACGAGCAGTACTTC
clone size: NA; J gene: TRBJ2-7; V gene: TRBV10-3; D gene: TRBD2; CDR3 protein: CASSEVLAGYAYEQYF; CDR3 DNA: TGTGCCAGCAGTGAAGTCCTAGCGGGTTATGCCTACGAGCAGTACTTC
clone size: many; J gene: TRBJ2-7; V gene: TRBV20-1; D gene: TRBD1; CDR3 protein: CSARGYTQGAPIYEQYF; CDR3 DNA: TGCAGTGCTAGAGGATATACCCAGGGGGCCCCCATCTACGAGCAGTACTTC
clone size: NA; J gene: TRBJ2-3; V gene: TRBV7-6; D gene: NA; CDR3 protein: CASSSPPSAQYF; CDR3 DNA: TGTGCCAGCAGCTCCCCGCCCAGTGCGCAGTATTTT
clone size: NA; J gene: TRBJ2-5; V gene: TRBV7-9; D gene: NA; CDR3 protein: CASSFRQGRIETQYF; CDR3 DNA: TGTGCCAGCAGCTTCCGCCAGGGGCGAATAGAGACCCAGTACTTC
clone size: many; J gene: TRBJ2-1; V gene: TRBV7-3; D gene: TRBD2; CDR3 protein: CASSLLAGGRGEQFF; CDR3 DNA: TGTGCCAGCAGCTTACTAGCGGGGGGGCGAGGTGAGCAGTTCTTC
clone size: NA; J gene: TRBJ2-3; V gene: TRBV25-1; D gene: NA; CDR3 protein: CASSELLAYTQYF; CDR3 DNA: TGTGCCAGCAGTGAATTATTAGCATATACGCAGTATTTT
clone size: NA; J gene: TRBJ1-2; V gene: TRBV6-1; D gene: NA; CDR3 protein: CASTAGARNYGYTF; CDR3 DNA: TGTGCCAGCACGGCGGGGGCAAGAAACTATGGCTACACCTTC
clone size: NA; J gene: TRBJ2-7; V gene: TRBV20-1; D gene: NA; CDR3 protein: CSARDLGRDSYEQYF; CDR3 DNA: TGCAGTGCTAGAGATCTGGGGCGGGACTCCTACGAGCAGTACTTC
clone size: NA; J gene: TRBJ2-5; V gene: TRBV5-1; D gene: TRBD2; CDR3 protein: CASRAGTSGRAAETQYF; CDR3 DNA: TGCGCCAGCAGGGCCGGGACTAGCGGGAGGGCCGCGGAGACCCAGTACTTC
clone size: many; J gene: TRBJ1-6; V gene: TRBV5-1; D gene: TRBD1; CDR3 protein: CASSLAGGRYNSPLHF; CDR3 DNA: TGCGCCAGCAGCTTGGCAGGGGGCAGATACAATTCACCCCTCCACTTT
clone size: many; J gene: TRBJ1-1; V gene: TRBV29-1; D gene: TRBD1; CDR3 protein: CSGTGALNTEAFF; CDR3 DNA: TGCAGCGGAACAGGGGCGTTGAACACTGAAGCTTTCTTT
clone size: NA; J gene: TRBJ2-5; V gene: TRBV10-3; D gene: NA; CDR3 protein: CAISEVGAGETQYF; CDR3 DNA: TGTGCCATCAGTGAGGTGGGGGCTGGGGAGACCCAGTACTTC
clone size: NA; J gene: TRBJ2-7; V gene: TRBV6-1; D gene: NA; CDR3 protein: CASSEVTARSYEQYF; CDR3 DNA: TGTGCCAGCAGTGAAGTAACAGCCAGGTCCTACGAGCAGTACTTC
clone size: many; J gene: TRBJ1-6; V gene: TRBV2; D gene: TRBD1; CDR3 protein: CASSDRDRASPLHF; CDR3 DNA: TGTGCCAGCAGCGACCGGGACAGGGCTTCACCCCTCCACTTT
clone size: few; J gene: TRBJ2-5; V gene: TRBV19; D gene: TRBD2; CDR3 protein: CASSTGRELETQYF; CDR3 DNA: TGTGCCAGTAGTACTGGGCGGGAGTTAGAGACCCAGTACTTC
clone size: few; J gene: TRBJ1-5; V gene: TRBV2; D gene: NA; CDR3 protein: CASSVRSNQPQHF; CDR3 DNA: TGTGCCAGCAGTGTCAGGAGCAATCAGCCCCAGCATTTT
clone size: few; J gene: TRBJ2-1; V gene: TRBV19; D gene: NA; CDR3 protein: CAIPPHNEQFF; CDR3 DNA: TGTGCCATCCCCCCCCACAATGAGCAGTTCTTC
clone size: many; J gene: TRBJ1-4; V gene: TRBV25-1; D gene: NA; CDR3 protein: CASSDWRGGQNEKLFF; CDR3 DNA: TGTGCCAGCAGTGACTGGCGCGGAGGGCAGAATGAAAAACTGTTTTTT
clone size: NA; J gene: TRBJ2-7; V gene: TRBV5-1; D gene: NA; CDR3 protein: CASSLGLARPYEQYF; CDR3 DNA: TGCGCCAGCAGCTTGGGCCTAGCTCGCCCCTACGAGCAGTACTTC
clone size: many; J gene: TRBJ1-2; V gene: TRBV2; D gene: NA; CDR3 protein: CASSRQTPYGYTF; CDR3 DNA: TGTGCCAGCAGTAGACAGACCCCCTATGGCTACACCTTC
clone size: NA; J gene: TRBJ2-3; V gene: TRBV2; D gene: NA; CDR3 protein: CASNAVGSDTQYF; CDR3 DNA: TGTGCCAGCAACGCGGTCGGCTCAGATACGCAGTATTTT
clone size: NA; J gene: TRBJ2-5; V gene: TRBV6-2/TRBV6-3; D gene: NA; CDR3 protein: CASSDRGLQETQYF; CDR3 DNA: TGTGCCAGCAGTGACCGCGGACTACAAGAGACCCAGTACTTC
clone size: NA; J gene: TRBJ1-5; V gene: TRBV29-1; D gene: NA; CDR3 protein: CSVGGSGDRDQPQHF; CDR3 DNA: TGCAGCGTTGGGGGGTCAGGCGATAGGGATCAGCCCCAGCATTTT
clone size: many; J gene: TRBJ2-2; V gene: TRBV20-1; D gene: NA; CDR3 protein: CSAGLRAGELFF; CDR3 DNA: TGCAGTGCTGGGCTCCGGGCCGGGGAGCTGTTTTTT
clone size: NA; J gene: TRBJ2-3; V gene: TRBV20-1; D gene: TRBD1; CDR3 protein: CSATRRDRGLDTQYF; CDR3 DNA: TGCAGTGCTACCCGCCGGGACAGGGGGCTGGATACGCAGTATTTT
clone size: NA; J gene: TRBJ1-1; V gene: TRBV11-2; D gene: TRBD1; CDR3 protein: CASNSGDRNTEAFF; CDR3 DNA: TGTGCCAGCAACTCGGGGGACAGGAACACTGAAGCTTTCTTT
clone size: NA; J gene: TRBJ2-5; V gene: TRBV7-8; D gene: NA; CDR3 protein: CASSTSPVQETQYF; CDR3 DNA: TGTGCCAGCAGCACCAGTCCGGTACAAGAGACCCAGTACTTC
clone size: NA; J gene: TRBJ2-4; V gene: TRBV6-5; D gene: TRBD1; CDR3 protein: CASSPGQPDRAKNIQYF; CDR3 DNA: TGTGCCAGCAGCCCGGGACAGCCAGATAGAGCCAAAAACATTCAGTACTTC
clone size: NA; J gene: TRBJ2-3; V gene: TRBV24-1; D gene: NA; CDR3 protein: CATSDLRDDTDTQYF; CDR3 DNA: TGTGCCACCAGTGATTTGCGGGACGACACAGATACGCAGTATTTT
clone size: once; J gene: TRBJ1-2; V gene: TRBV25-1; D gene: TRBD1; CDR3 protein: CASSDRDRPNYGYTF; CDR3 DNA: TGTGCCAGCAGTGACCGGGACAGACCTAACTATGGCTACACCTTC
clone size: many; J gene: TRBJ1-6; V gene: TRBV5-1; D gene: NA; CDR3 protein: CASSLLSGIGSPLHF; CDR3 DNA: TGCGCCAGCAGCTTGCTCTCAGGGATCGGATCACCCCTCCACTTT
clone size: few; J gene: TRBJ1-1; V gene: TRBV10-3; D gene: NA; CDR3 protein: CAISESDTAKLQAFF; CDR3 DNA: TGTGCCATCAGTGAGTCGGACACCGCTAAGCTTCAAGCTTTCTTT
clone size: few; J gene: TRBJ1-2; V gene: TRBV6-2/TRBV6-3; D gene: TRBD1; CDR3 protein: CASSYSNPGQVLLYGYTF; CDR3 DNA: TGTGCCAGCAGTTACTCGAATCCGGGACAGGTTCTCCTTTATGGCTACACCTTC